This T cell receptor (beta chain) originates from a study of response to subunit inactivated influenza vaccine. General observations from the study: Each seasonal influenza vaccination, the authors suggested, recruits few new T cells.

V lost 7 bases to trimming and J lost 4 bases; unmatched junction nucleotides: 20. CDR1 is MDHEN and CDR2 is SYDVKM in the germline V gene. The CDR3 runs to 18 residues. TCRdb reanalysed the RT-PCR reads using MiXCR and keeps one entry per CDR3 protein. Of 560,000 or so distinct CDR3 sequences in the sample, under 9% were seen once. A few counts support this clonotype. What it recognizes is unknown. V is TRBV28 and J is TRBJ2-7; 9 bases line up with TRBD2. The material was PBMCs from blood, obtained roughly 24 months after vaccination. This TCR was sampled from a man in his fifties or sixties who received an inactivated influenza vaccine. In DNA form, the CDR3 reads TGTGCCAGCACCACACCGAACGGCGGGGGGGCCCGGATTTACGAGCAGTACTTC. Translation gives CASTTPNGGGARIYEQYF.